Reported below is one T cell receptor beta chain. Which antigen it targets is not known. Base-call qualities are not available, and no considerably larger clone is one nucleotide away. The trial excluded patients who had a history of autoimmune disease or were on systemic immunosuppression. In every dose cohort, peripheral blood was drawn for TCR sequencing at baseline, cycle 4 day 1, and cycle 7 day 1. Samples came from an open-label, multicenter, first-in-human phase I dose-escalation trial of ivuxolimab. Adults with locally advanced or metastatic head and neck squamous cell, hepatocellular, melanoma or renal cell carcinoma were enrolled in the trial. CD4+ and CD8+ T cells were sorted separately from peripheral blood before TCR sequencing. In the germline V gene, CDR1 corresponds to MNHEY and CDR2 to SVGAGI. The CDR3 holds 15 amino acids from the cysteine to the phenylalanine. Only CDR3 DNA remains: 45 bases, in frame from the first base. The germline ends are 15 bases apart after V is trimmed by 2 bases and J by 5 bases.

Genomic DNA was isolated from the sorted cells so that the TCRbeta CDR3 region could be sequenced. The immunoSEQ Assay was used for sequencing of TCRbeta CDR3 regions. The immuneACCESS repertoire file appears here via TCRdb, limited to in-frame rearrangements. These files lack a portion of the clones; in checked studies, under half of the deficit traces to unresolved V genes, and the cause of the others is not known. The sample table shows roughly 83,000 clones, and under 95% are seen once. The ten largest clones add up to roughly 8.9% of the sample. This sample is drawn from a study of OX40 agonist ivuxolimab in advanced cancers. Background for the entire study: Ivuxolimab was a fully human IgG2 agonistic monoclonal antibody targeting the costimulatory receptor OX40 (CD134). Intravenous ivuxolimab was administered to patients every 2 weeks at six dose levels: 0.01, 0.1, 0.3, 1.5, 3 and 10 mg/kg. Of the 50 or so patients in dose escalation, about 20 had hepatocellular carcinoma, some 15 had melanoma, 9 had renal cell carcinoma and 9 had head and neck cancer. In the dose-escalation cohort, approximately 83% of patients were male, and the mean age was roughly 60 years with a range of about 20 to 79. Patients were allowed to have had prior anti-PD-1, anti-PD-L1 or anti-CTLA-4 therapy, and about 40% of the dose-escalation patients had been treated with checkpoint inhibitors. Three dose-escalation patients achieved partial responses, one with hepatocellular carcinoma and two with cutaneous melanoma. Peripheral TCRbeta sequencing aimed to test whether ivuxolimab altered TCR sequence diversity and caused clonal T-cell expansion. The paper describes the monotherapy dose-escalation part (N of about 55 patients) of the phase I trial of ivuxolimab.

Overall study outcomes, separate from this receptor: In the 0.1-3.0 mg/kg groups, partial responders had among the lowest normalized peripheral clonal expansion, particularly in CD8+ T cells. Antigen specificity was not determined for the clonally expanded peripheral T cells. Clonal expansion of both CD4+ and CD8+ blood T cells was observed from baseline to week 6 at doses 0.1 to 3.0 mg/kg. After ivuxolimab, more expanded clones were found on average in CD8+ T cells than in CD4+ T cells. Low levels of normalized T-cell clonal expansion were also seen in some patients who did not respond.

This clonotype was sampled from an adult with an advanced solid tumor such as melanoma, head and neck, liver or kidney cancer. The chain was built from TRBV6-5 and TRBJ2-5; there is no confident call for the D gene. The specimen was CD4+ or CD8+ T cells sorted from blood, collected in a trial of the OX40 agonist ivuxolimab. CDR3 reads: CASSYRSRVGETQYF. The DNA sequence reads TGTGCCAGCAGTTACCGTTCCCGGGTGGGGGAGACCCAGTACTTC.